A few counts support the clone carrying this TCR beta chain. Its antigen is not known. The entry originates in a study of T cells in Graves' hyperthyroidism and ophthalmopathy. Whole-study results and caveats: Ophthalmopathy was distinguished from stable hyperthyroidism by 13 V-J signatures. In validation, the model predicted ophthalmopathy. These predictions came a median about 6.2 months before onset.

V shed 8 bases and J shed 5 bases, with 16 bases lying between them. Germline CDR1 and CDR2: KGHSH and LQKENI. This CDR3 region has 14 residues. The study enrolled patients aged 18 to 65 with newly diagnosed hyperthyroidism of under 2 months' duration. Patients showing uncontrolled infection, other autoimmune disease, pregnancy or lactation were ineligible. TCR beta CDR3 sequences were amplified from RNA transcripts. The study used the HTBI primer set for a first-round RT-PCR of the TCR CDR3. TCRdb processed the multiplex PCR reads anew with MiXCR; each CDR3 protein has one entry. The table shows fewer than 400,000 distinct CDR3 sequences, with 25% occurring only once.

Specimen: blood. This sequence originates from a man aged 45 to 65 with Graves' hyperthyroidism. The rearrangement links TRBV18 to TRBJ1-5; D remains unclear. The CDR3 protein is CASSLRSQYQPQHF. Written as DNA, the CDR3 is TGTGCCAGCAGTTTAAGATCCCAGTATCAGCCCCAGCATTTT.